One T cell receptor beta chain is described in this entry. The germline V gene encodes CDR1 SGHDN and CDR2 FVKESK. The junction had 13 bases not matched to a gene; V was cut back by 4 bases and J by 4 bases. CDR3 length equals 17 residues. In the authors' methods: Scientists estimated how many nucleated cells there were by amplifying reference gene primers. The method was immunoSEQ multiplex PCR; TCRdb's version includes in-frame clones alone and lacks a portion of them. The V and J calls and clone size were taken over from that table, and D and trimming were inferred from the DNA. The data show fewer than 150,000 clones, 84% seen once. This sample is drawn from a study of blood T cell repertoires in COVID-19. The overall study: From T cells, B-cell-depleted T cells, or PBMCs came the material, which was cDNA or gDNA.

The receptor comes from a woman in her 40s with acute or convalescent COVID-19. The specimen sequenced was peripheral blood. This chain links TRBV14 with TRBJ1-2; 9 positions match TRBD1. DNA of the CDR3: TGTGCCAGCAGCCCGCCTTCGGGGACAGGGTTTGGCTATGGCTACACCTTC. Encoded protein: CASSPPSGTGFGYGYTF.